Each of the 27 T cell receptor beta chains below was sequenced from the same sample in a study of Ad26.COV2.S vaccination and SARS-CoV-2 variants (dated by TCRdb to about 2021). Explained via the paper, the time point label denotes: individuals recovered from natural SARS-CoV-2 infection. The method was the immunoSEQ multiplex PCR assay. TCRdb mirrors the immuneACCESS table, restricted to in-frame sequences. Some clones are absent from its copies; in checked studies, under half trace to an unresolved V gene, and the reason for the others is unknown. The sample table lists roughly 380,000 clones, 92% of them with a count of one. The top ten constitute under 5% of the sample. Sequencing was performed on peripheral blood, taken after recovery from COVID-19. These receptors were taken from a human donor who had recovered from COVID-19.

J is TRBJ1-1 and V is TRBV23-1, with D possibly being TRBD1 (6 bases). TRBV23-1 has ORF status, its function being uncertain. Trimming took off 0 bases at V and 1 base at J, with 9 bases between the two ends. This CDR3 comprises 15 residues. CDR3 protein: CASSQSNRENTEAFF. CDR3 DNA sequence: TGCGCCAGCAGTCAATCGAACAGGGAGAACACTGAAGCTTTCTTT.

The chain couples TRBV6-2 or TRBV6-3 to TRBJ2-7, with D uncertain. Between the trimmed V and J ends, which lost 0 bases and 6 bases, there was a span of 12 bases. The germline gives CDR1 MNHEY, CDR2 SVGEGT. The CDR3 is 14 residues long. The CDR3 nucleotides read TGTGCCAGCAGTTACTCGTGGGGTGGGTTCGAGCAGTACTTC. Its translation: CASSYSWGGFEQYF.

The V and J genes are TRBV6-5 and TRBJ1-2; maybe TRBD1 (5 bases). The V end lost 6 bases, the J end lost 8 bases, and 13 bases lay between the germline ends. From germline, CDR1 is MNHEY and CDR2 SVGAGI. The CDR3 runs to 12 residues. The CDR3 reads CASSRSGGGYTF. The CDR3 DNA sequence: TGTGCCAGCAGCCGCTCGGGGGGGGGCTACACCTTC.

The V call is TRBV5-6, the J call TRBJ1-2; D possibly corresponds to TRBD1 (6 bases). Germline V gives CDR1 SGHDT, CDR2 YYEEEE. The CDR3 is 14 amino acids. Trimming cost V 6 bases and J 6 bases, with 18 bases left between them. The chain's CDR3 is CASTPGGLGNGYTF. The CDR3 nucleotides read TGTGCCAGCACTCCTGGGGGGCTGGGGAATGGCTACACCTTC.

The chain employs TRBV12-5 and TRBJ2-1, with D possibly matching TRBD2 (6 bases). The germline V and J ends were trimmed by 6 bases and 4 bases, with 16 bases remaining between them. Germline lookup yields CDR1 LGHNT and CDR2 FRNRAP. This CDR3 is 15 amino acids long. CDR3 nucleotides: TGTGCTAGTGGGCTTCCGGGACTGCCATACAATGAGCAGTTCTTC. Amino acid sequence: CASGLPGLPYNEQFF.

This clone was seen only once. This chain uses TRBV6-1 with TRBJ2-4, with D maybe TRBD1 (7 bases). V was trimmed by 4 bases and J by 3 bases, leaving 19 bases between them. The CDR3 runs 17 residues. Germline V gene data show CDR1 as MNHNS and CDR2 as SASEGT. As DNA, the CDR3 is TGTGCCAGCAGTGTTACCAGGGGGGTTTTTGTCAAAAACATTCAGTACTTC. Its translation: CASSVTRGVFVKNIQYF.

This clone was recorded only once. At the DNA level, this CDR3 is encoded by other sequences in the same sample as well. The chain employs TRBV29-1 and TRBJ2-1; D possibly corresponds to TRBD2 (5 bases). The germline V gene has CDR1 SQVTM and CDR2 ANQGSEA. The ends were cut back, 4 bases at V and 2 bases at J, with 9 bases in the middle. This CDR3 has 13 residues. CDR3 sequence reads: CSVGDYAYNEQFF. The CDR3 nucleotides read TGCAGCGTTGGCGACTACGCCTACAATGAGCAGTTCTTC.

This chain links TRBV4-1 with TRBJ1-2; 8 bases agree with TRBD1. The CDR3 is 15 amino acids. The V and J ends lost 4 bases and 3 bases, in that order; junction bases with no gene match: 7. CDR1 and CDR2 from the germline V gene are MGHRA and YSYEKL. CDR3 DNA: TGCGCCAGCAGCCCCGGGACAGGTTTTGACTATGGCTACACCTTC. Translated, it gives CASSPGTGFDYGYTF.

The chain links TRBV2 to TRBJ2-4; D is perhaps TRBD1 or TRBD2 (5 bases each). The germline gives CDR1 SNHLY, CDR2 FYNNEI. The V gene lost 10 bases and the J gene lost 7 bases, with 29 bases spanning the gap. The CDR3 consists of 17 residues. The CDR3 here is CATQNGSTGQERNIQYF. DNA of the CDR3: TGTGCCACGCAAAATGGATCCACGGGGCAAGAGAGGAACATTCAGTACTTC.

CDR3 nucleotide sequence: TGTGCCAGCAGCGTTGGAGCCTACTCTAGCTCCTACAATGAGCAGTTCTTC. Translation: CASSVGAYSSSYNEQFF. V gene TRBV9 combines with J gene TRBJ2-1; D gene unclear. V lost 2 bases, J lost 0 bases, and 15 bases lay in between. Germline V CDR1 and CDR2: SGDLS, YYNGEE. This CDR3 spans 17 amino acids.

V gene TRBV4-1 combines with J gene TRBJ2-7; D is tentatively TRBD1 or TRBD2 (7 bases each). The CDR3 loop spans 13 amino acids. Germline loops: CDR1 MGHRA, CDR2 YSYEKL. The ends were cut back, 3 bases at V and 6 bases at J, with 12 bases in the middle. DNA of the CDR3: TGCGCCAGCAGCCAGACCAGGGGGGGCGAGCAGTACTTC. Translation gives CASSQTRGGEQYF.

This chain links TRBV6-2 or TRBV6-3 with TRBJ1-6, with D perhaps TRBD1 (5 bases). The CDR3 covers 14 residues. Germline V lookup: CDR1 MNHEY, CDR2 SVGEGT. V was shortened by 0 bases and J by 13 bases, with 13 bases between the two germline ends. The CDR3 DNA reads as TGTGCCAGCAGTTACTCGACCATGAGGGACCCCCTCCACTTT. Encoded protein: CASSYSTMRDPLHF.

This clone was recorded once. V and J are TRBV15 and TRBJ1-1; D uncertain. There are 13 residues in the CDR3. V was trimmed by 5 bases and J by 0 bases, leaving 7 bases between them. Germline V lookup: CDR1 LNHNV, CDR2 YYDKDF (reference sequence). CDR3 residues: CATSGNLNTEAFF. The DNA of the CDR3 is TGTGCCACCAGCGGAAACCTGAACACTGAAGCTTTCTTT.

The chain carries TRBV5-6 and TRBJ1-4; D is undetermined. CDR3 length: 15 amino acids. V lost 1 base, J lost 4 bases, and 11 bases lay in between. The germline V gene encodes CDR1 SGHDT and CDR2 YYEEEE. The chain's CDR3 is CASSLLDSINEKLFF. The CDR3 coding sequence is TGTGCCAGCAGCTTGTTAGACTCCATTAATGAAAAACTGTTTTTT.

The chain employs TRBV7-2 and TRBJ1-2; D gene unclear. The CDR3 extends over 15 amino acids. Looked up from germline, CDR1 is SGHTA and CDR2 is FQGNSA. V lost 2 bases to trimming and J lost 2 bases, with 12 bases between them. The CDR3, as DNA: TGTGCCAGCAGCTTAACAGCAGGAATCAACTATGGCTACACCTTC. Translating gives CASSLTAGINYGYTF.

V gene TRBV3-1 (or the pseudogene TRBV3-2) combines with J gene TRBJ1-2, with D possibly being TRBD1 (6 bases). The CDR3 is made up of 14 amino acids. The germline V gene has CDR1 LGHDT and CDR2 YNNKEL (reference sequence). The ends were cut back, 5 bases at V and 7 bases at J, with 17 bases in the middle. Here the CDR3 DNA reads TGTGCCAGCAGCTCTGGACCGGGGGCGGCTGGCTACACCTTC. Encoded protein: CASSSGPGAAGYTF.

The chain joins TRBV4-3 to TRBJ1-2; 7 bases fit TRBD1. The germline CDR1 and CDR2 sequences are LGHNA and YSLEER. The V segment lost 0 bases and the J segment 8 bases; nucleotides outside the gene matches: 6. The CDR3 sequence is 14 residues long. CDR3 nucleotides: TGCGCCAGCAGCCAAGACTCGGGACAGCTCGGCTACACCTTC. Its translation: CASSQDSGQLGYTF.

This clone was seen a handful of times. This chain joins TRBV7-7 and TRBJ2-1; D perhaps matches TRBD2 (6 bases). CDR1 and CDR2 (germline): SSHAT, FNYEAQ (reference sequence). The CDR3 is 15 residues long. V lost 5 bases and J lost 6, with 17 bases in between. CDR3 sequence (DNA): TGTGCCAGCAGCAGAGGGGACTCGACCGGCAATGAGCAGTTCTTC. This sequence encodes CASSRGDSTGNEQFF.

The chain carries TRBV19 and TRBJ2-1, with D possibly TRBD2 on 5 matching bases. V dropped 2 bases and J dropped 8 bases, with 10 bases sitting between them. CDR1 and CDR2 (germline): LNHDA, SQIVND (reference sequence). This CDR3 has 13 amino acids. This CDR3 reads CASSISLAYEQFF. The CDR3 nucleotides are TGTGCCAGTAGTATATCCCTAGCCTATGAGCAGTTCTTC.

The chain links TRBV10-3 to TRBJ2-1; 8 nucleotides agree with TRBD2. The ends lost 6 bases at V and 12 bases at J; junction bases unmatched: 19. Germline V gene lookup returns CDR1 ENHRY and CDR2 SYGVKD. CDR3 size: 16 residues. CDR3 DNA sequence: TGTGCCATCAGAGCCGACTCCAGCGGGGGTGAATTGGGGCAGTTCTTC. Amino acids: CAIRADSSGGELGQFF.

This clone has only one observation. The CDR3 bases are TGTGCCACCAGTGATGGGACAACCCAGTACTTC. It yields the protein CATSDGTTQYF. This chain joins TRBV24-1 and TRBJ2-5; TRBD1 might be the D (6 bases). The CDR3 totals 11 residues. With 3 bases removed from V and 8 bases from J, the gap between germline ends came to 6 bases. In germline, CDR1 is KGHDR, CDR2 SFDVKD.

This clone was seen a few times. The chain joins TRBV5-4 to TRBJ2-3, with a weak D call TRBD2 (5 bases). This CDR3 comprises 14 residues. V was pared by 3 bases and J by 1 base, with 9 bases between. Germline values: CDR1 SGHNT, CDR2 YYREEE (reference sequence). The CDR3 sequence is CASSYSRGTDTQYF. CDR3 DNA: TGTGCCAGCAGCTACTCGAGGGGCACAGATACGCAGTATTTT.

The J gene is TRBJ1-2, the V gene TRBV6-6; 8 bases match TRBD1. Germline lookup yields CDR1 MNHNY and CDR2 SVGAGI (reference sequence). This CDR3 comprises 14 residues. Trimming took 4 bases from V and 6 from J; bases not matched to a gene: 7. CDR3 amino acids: CASSSRTGPHGYTF. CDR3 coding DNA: TGTGCCAGCAGTTCTCGGACAGGGCCCCATGGCTACACCTTC.

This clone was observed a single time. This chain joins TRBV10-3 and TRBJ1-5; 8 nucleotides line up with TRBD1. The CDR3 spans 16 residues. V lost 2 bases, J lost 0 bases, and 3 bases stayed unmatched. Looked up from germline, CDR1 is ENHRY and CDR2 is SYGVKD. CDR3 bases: TGTGCCATCAGTGAGCCAGGACAGGGTAGCAATCAGCCCCAGCATTTT. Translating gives CAISEPGQGSNQPQHF.

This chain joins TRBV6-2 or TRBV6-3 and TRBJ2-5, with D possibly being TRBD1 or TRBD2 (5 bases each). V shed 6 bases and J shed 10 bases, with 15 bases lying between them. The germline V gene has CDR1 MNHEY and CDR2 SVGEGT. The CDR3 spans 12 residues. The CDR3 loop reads CASSQERGGQYF. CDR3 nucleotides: TGTGCCAGCAGCCAAGAGAGGGGCGGCCAGTACTTC.

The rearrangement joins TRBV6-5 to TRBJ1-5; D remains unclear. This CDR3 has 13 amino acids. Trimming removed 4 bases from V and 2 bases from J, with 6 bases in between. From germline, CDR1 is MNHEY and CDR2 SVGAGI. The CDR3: CASSWAGNQPQHF. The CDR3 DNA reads TGTGCCAGCAGTTGGGCAGGCAATCAGCCCCAGCATTTT.

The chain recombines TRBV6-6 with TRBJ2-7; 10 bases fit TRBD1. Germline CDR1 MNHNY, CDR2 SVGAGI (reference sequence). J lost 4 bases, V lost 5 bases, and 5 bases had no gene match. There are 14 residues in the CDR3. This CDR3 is CASSPGQGVYEQYF. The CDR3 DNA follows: TGTGCCAGCAGTCCTGGACAGGGGGTGTACGAGCAGTACTTC.